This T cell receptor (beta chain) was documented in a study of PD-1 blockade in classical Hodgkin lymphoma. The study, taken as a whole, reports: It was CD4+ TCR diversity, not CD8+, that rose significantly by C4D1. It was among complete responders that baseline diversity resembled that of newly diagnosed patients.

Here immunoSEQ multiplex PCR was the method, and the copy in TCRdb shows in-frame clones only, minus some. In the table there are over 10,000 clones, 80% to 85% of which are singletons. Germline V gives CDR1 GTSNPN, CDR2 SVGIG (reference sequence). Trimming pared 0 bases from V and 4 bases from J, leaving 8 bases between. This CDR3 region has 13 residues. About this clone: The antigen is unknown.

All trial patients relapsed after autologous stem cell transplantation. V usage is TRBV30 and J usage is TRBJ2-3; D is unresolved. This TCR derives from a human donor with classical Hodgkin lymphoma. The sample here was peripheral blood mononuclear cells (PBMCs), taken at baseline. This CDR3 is CAWSVISADTQYF. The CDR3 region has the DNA TGTGCCTGGAGTGTTATAAGCGCAGATACGCAGTATTTT.